This TCR beta chain originates from a study of regulatory T cells in long-lasting Graves disease. This CDR3 comprises 13 residues. With 6 bases clipped from V and 10 bases from J, the junction kept 9 bases outside the gene matches. The germline V gene has CDR1 MDHEN and CDR2 SYDVKM. This clonotype has ten or more counts. Libraries of TCR beta came from iRepertoire HTBI primers plus Arm-PCR of CDR3 regions. MiXCR, run by TCRdb on the multiplex PCR reads, gives a single entry per CDR3 protein. This table holds about 470,000 distinct CDR3 sequences, less than 25% found once. Time point defined: persistent/refractory GD, antithyroid drugs over 5 years with positive TRAb. PBMC RNA served as the TCR library source.

This clonotype originated in a female donor with Graves disease. This material consisted of peripheral blood mononuclear cells (PBMCs), taken when the disease was refractory, from a patient treated with antithyroid drugs. The chain employs TRBV28 and TRBJ2-4, with 7 bases fitting TRBD1. CDR3 sequence reads: CASSSDRVWIQYF. CDR3 DNA: TGTGCCAGCAGCTCAGACAGGGTATGGATTCAGTACTTC. Filled out from reference TRBV28 and TRBJ2-4, the complete variable domain reads DVKVTQSSRYLVKRTGEKVFLECVQDMDHENMFWYRQDPGLGLRLIYFSYDVKMKEKGDIPEGYSVSREKKERFSLILESASTNQTSMYLCASSSDRVWIQYFGAGTRLSVL.